Following are 10 T cell receptor beta chains from one sample sequenced in a study of T cell responses to AZD1222 COVID-19 vaccine. Clones were read by immunoSEQ multiplex PCR, and TCRdb kept only the in-frame ones, dropping some. There are about 31,000 clones in the sample; roughly 88% occur only once, and 14% lies in the top ten. The sequences come from peripheral blood, collected 28 days after the second AZD1222 dose. Source of these receptors: an adult who received the AZD1222 COVID-19 vaccine.

The gene calls are TRBV7-3 and TRBJ2-7, with a weak D call TRBD2 (6 bases). V lost 4 bases to trimming and J lost 3 bases, with 16 bases between them. The CDR3 consists of 15 residues. The germline V gene encodes CDR1 SGHTA and CDR2 FQGTGA. CDR3 DNA: TGTGCCAGCAGCTCCGCCGAGGGAGGTTACTACGAGCAGTACTTC. Its translation: CASSSAEGGYYEQYF.

The chain couples TRBV27 to TRBJ2-7; D perhaps matches TRBD1 (6 bases). V shed 2 bases and J shed 4 bases, with 21 bases lying between them. The CDR3 has 17 amino acids. Germline CDR1 reads MNHEY; CDR2 reads SMNVEV (reference sequence). DNA for the CDR3: TGTGCCAGCAGTTTAAGAGGCCCCCAGGGGTTGAGGTACGAGCAGTACTTC. As protein: CASSLRGPQGLRYEQYF.

The CDR3, as DNA: TGTGCCAGCTCATTCAACAGGGGTTCCAATGAGCAGTTCTTC. It translates to CASSFNRGSNEQFF. The chain recombines TRBV18 with TRBJ2-1; 7 bases line up with TRBD1. The CDR3 extends over 14 amino acids. From germline, CDR1 is KGHSH and CDR2 LQKENI. Losses at the gene ends were 5 bases for V and 6 bases for J; bases not matched to a gene: 7.

This clone was recorded a few times. The chain has TRBV6-5 and TRBJ1-1; D is ambiguous. Looked up from germline, CDR1 is MNHEY and CDR2 is SVGAGI. This CDR3 contains 13 residues. The V and J ends lost 6 bases and 1 base respectively, with 9 bases between them. This chain's CDR3 is CASRMEKNTEAFF. The CDR3, as DNA: TGTGCCAGCAGGATGGAGAAGAACACTGAAGCTTTCTTT.

As concerns this clone: The sample contains more than one DNA sequence encoding this CDR3. The rearrangement links TRBV27 to TRBJ1-5, with no clear D. The CDR3 runs to 13 residues. CDR1 is MNHEY and CDR2 is SMNVEV in the germline V gene (reference sequence). The V end lost 3 bases, the J end lost 5 bases, and 8 bases lay between the germline ends. The DNA for the CDR3 is TGTGCCAGCAGTTTGCTCGGAGATCAGCCCCAGCATTTT. This translates into CASSLLGDQPQHF.

This clone was seen once. V usage is TRBV28 and J usage is TRBJ2-6, with D unresolved. CDR1 MDHEN and CDR2 SYDVKM come from the germline V gene. This CDR3 comprises 14 residues. V was clipped by 2 bases and J by 3 bases, with 5 bases between them. The CDR3 DNA is TGTGCCAGCAGTTTACTGGTTGGGGCCAACGTCCTGACTTTC. Translation: CASSLLVGANVLTF.

The V call is TRBV5-6, the J call TRBJ1-6, with 7 bases aligning to TRBD1. The germline CDR1 and CDR2 sequences are SGHDT and YYEEEE. The CDR3 sequence is 14 residues long. After removal of 1 base from V and 10 bases from J, the junction contained 5 bases not matched to a gene. The CDR3 here is CASSLNRGGSPLHF. The CDR3 DNA is TGTGCCAGCAGCTTGAACAGGGGTGGGTCACCCCTCCACTTT.

The genes are TRBV7-3 and TRBJ1-1, with D perhaps TRBD1 (5 bases). Trimming removed 5 bases at V and 7 bases at J, with 14 bases between. CDR1 is SGHTA and CDR2 is FQGTGA in the germline V gene. This CDR3 is built from 13 residues. This CDR3 reads CASSRGGGREAFF. The CDR3 DNA follows: TGTGCCAGCAGCCGGGGCGGGGGACGTGAAGCTTTCTTT.

The chain couples TRBV7-8 to TRBJ2-6, with TRBD1 as a possible D gene (6 bases). V gave up 5 bases and J gave up 3 bases, with 20 bases separating them. The germline CDR1 and CDR2 sequences are SGHVS and FQNEAQ. CDR3 length equals 18 residues. The CDR3 reads CASSSRDTTWGGANVLTF. The CDR3 nucleotides read TGTGCCAGCAGCAGCAGGGACACGACTTGGGGTGGGGCCAACGTCCTGACTTTC.

The chain employs TRBV27 and TRBJ2-7; D possibly corresponds to TRBD1 (6 bases). V lost 5 bases, J lost 1 base, and 15 bases lay in between. Germline V gene sequence: CDR1 MNHEY, CDR2 SMNVEV (reference sequence). This CDR3 is 15 amino acids long. The chain's CDR3 is CASSPTGRVSYEQYF. In DNA, the CDR3 is TGTGCCAGCAGTCCCACAGGGCGAGTGTCCTACGAGCAGTACTTC.